This TCR beta chain was documented in a study of human T cells and chemical hapten exposure. Specified time point: patch test 1, 2 weeks after DPC sensitization. Described treatment: therapeutic diphenylcyclopropenone sensitization with weekly scalp DPC. TCRdb used MiXCR to reprocess the RACE reads, holding one entry per CDR3 protein. The sample contains just over 80,000 distinct CDR3 sequences, about 10% of which appear only once. Germline V CDR1 and CDR2: LGHNA, YSLEER. The CDR3 consists of 17 residues. Trimming pared 0 bases from V and 6 bases from J, leaving 19 bases between. The chain carries TRBV4-3 and TRBJ2-3; D might be TRBD1 (7 bases). The clonotype was recovered from a woman between 45 and 65 years old with alopecia areata. Some clones in this sample may be carry-over from other donors' samples. The material was whole blood, obtained in connection with sensitization to the hapten diphenylcyclopropenone (DPC). As DNA, the CDR3 is TGCGCCAGCAGCCAAGATTGGGCAGGGGGGCCATTTGATACGCAGTATTTT. Its translation: CASSQDWAGGPFDTQYF.